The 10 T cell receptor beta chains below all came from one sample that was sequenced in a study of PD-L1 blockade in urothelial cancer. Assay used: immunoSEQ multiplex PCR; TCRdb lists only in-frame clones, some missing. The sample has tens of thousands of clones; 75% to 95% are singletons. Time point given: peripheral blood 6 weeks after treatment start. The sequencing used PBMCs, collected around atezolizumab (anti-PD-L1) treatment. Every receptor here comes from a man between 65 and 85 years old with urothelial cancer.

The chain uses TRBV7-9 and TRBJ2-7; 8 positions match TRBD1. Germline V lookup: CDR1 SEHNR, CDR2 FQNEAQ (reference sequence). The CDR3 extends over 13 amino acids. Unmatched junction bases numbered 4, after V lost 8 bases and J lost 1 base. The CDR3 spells CASQQGASYEQYF. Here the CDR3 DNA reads TGTGCCAGCCAGCAGGGGGCTTCCTACGAGCAGTACTTC.

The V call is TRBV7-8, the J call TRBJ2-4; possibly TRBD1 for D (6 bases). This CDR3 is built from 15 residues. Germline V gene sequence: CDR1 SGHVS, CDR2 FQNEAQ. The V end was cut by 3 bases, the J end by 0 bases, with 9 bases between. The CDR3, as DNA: TGTGCCAGCAGCTTGGGACAAATAGCCAAAAACATTCAGTACTTC. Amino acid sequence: CASSLGQIAKNIQYF.

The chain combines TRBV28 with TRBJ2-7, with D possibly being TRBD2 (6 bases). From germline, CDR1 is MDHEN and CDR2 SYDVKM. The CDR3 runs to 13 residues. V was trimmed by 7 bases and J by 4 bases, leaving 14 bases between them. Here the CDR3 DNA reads TGTGCCAGCAATAAAGGGGAGGTGTACGAGCAGTACTTC. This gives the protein CASNKGEVYEQYF.

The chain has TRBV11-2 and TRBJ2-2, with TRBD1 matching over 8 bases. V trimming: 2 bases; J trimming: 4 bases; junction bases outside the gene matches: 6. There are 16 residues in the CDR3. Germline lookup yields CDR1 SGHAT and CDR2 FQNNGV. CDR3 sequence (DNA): TGTGCCAGCAGCTTAAATGGACAGGGCGGCACCGGGGAGCTGTTTTTT. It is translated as CASSLNGQGGTGELFF.

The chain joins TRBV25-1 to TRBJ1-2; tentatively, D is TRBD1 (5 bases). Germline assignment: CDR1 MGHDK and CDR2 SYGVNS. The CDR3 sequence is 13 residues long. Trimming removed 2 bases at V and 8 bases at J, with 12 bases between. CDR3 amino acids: CASSEQGHDGYTF. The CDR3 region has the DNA TGTGCCAGCAGTGAACAGGGTCATGACGGCTACACCTTC.

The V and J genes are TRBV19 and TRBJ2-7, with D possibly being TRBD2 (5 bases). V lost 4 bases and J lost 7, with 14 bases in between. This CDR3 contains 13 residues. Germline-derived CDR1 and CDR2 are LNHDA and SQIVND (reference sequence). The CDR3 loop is CASSTPGVQEQYF. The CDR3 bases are TGTGCCAGTAGTACCCCCGGGGTTCAGGAGCAGTACTTC.

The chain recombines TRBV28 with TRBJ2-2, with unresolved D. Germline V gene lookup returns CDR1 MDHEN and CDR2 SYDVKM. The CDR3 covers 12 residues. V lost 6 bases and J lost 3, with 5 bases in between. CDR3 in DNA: TGTGCCAGCAGGGAGTACACCGGGGAGCTGTTTTTT. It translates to CASREYTGELFF.

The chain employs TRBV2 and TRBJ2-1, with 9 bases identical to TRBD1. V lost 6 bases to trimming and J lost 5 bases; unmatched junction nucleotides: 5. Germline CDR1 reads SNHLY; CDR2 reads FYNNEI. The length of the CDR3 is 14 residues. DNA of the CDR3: TGTGCCAGCAGGGACTGGACAGGGGACAATGAGCAGTTCTTC. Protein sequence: CASRDWTGDNEQFF.

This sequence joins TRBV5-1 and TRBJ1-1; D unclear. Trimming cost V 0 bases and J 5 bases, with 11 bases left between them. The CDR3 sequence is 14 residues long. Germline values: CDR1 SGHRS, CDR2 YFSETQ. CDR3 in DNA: TGCGCCAGCAGCTTGGGAGGGCTTGTGACTGAAGCTTTCTTT. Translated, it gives CASSLGGLVTEAFF.

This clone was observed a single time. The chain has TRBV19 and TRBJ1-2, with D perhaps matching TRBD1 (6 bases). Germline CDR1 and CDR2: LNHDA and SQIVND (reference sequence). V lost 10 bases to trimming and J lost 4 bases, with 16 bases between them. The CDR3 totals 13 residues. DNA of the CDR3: TGTGCCACCACGCGGGGGGGCCCCTATGGCTACACCTTC. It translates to CATTRGGPYGYTF.